Below, one T cell receptor beta chain is given with its context. No antigen is known for it. The data stem from a study of shared clonotypes between healthy human individuals. Study findings and constraints: It was anticipated that sequencing depth would influence how many clonotypes donors shared.

The data were produced by immunoSEQ multiplex PCR, yet TCRdb's version contains in-frame clones alone and is incomplete. The repertoire consists of millions of clones, with more than 85% occurring once and the leading ten covering 1.5% to 2%. CD45RO-negative, CCR7-positively selected cells formed the naive CD8 fraction, excluding terminally differentiated effector memory CD45RA+ cells. The CDR3 consists of 14 residues. Germline CDR1 SEHNR, CDR2 FQNEAQ (reference sequence). J was trimmed by 14 bases and V by 0 bases; bases with no gene match: 12. Sequences were obtained from naive CD8+ T cells from PBMCs. The chain links TRBV7-9 to TRBJ2-5, with 7 positions matching TRBD1. The TCR was taken from a man aged 18 to 29 in good health. Some clones in this sample may be carry-over from other donors' samples. For the CDR3, the DNA is TGTGCCAGCAGCTTAGCCTTAATGGGACAGCCATACTACTTC. Its protein product is CASSLALMGQPYYF.